Sequencing of this TCR beta chain was carried out in a study of T cell responses to AZD1222 COVID-19 vaccine. Doses given second, at about 4 or about 12 weeks, were pooled. Method: immunoSEQ multiplex PCR; TCRdb's copy keeps in-frame clones and lacks some. The sample lists around 130,000 clones; about 88% were seen once. Points from the study as a whole: Spike-specific TCR breadth and depth grew following two AZD1222 doses. None of the repertoires were sampled until the peak T cell response had passed. Unmutated variant regions reportedly attract nearly half of all spike-specific TCRs.

A word on this clone: What it recognizes is unknown.

With 1 base removed from V and 2 bases from J, the gap between germline ends came to 9 bases. Germline assignment: CDR1 SEHNR and CDR2 FQNEAQ (reference sequence). This CDR3 has 14 residues. The chain links TRBV7-9 to TRBJ2-7; D is uncertain. This sequence was found in an adult who received the AZD1222 COVID-19 vaccine. Sample: peripheral blood, taken 28 days after the second AZD1222 dose. The CDR3 region is CASSLESQAYEQYF. The CDR3, as DNA: TGTGCCAGCAGCTTAGAGTCACAAGCCTACGAGCAGTACTTC. Full variable domain (outside the CDR3, taken from reference TRBV7-9 and TRBJ2-7): DTGVSQNPRHKITKRGQNVTFRCDPISEHNRLYWYRQTLGQGPEFLTYFQNEAQLEKSRLLSDRFSAERPKGSFSTLEIQRTEQGDSAMYLCASSLESQAYEQYFGPGTRLTVT.